This TCR beta chain stems from a study of T cell changes during pregnancy in multiple sclerosis. Sequencing was performed with immunoSEQ multiplex PCR; in TCRdb, only in-frame clones are kept and a portion is missing. Among around 56,000 clones, approximately 90% were seen once, and the ten largest hold roughly 1.8%. V lost 4 bases to trimming and J lost 0 bases, with 16 bases between them. Per the germline V gene, CDR1 is LGHNA and CDR2 is YNFKEQ. The CDR3 length is 16 residues. This sample comprised peripheral blood, obtained after pregnancy. The sequence was collected from a female donor with multiple sclerosis, enrolled in a pregnancy study. The chain recombines TRBV4-2 with TRBJ2-7; D may be TRBD2 (6 bases). CDR3 in amino acids: CASSPQTTGSSYEQYF. The CDR3 DNA reads as TGTGCCAGCAGCCCCCAAACCACCGGGAGCTCCTACGAGCAGTACTTC.